The 31 T cell receptor beta chains listed next were all sequenced from one sample in a study of shared clonotypes between healthy human individuals. TCRdb keeps only in-frame clones here, not all; method: immunoSEQ multiplex PCR. In the table there are some 2 million clones, 85% to 95% of which are singletons. Sequenced material: naive CD4+ T cells sorted from blood. The sample's subset: CD45RA+ positively selected. The source is a man aged 18-30 years in good health.

On this clone: The same CDR3 is also encoded by other DNA sequences in this sample. This chain uses TRBV2 with TRBJ2-3; TRBD1 agrees at 7 bases. Germline CDR1 is SNHLY and CDR2 is FYNNEI. With 6 bases clipped from V and 1 base from J, the junction kept 4 bases outside the gene matches. CDR3 length: 14 amino acids. CDR3 in amino acids: CASRWQGGTDTQYF. In DNA, the CDR3 is TGTGCCAGCAGGTGGCAGGGGGGCACAGATACGCAGTATTTT.

V is TRBV19 and J is TRBJ1-4; the match to TRBD1 covers 9 bases. J gave up 0 bases and V 10 bases, and 3 bases lay outside the gene matches. This CDR3 contains 14 residues. Germline CDR1 LNHDA, CDR2 SQIVND (reference sequence). CDR3 amino acids: CATRDRATNEKLFF. CDR3 in DNA: TGTGCCACCCGGGACAGGGCAACTAATGAAAAACTGTTTTTT.

V and J are TRBV10-3 and TRBJ1-1; D ambiguous. Trimming shortened V by 6 bases and J by 0 bases, and 11 bases separated the two germline ends. The germline gives CDR1 ENHRY, CDR2 SYGVKD. This CDR3 region has 14 residues. CDR3 region: CAISPFGVNTEAFF. Here the CDR3 DNA reads TGTGCCATCAGCCCCTTCGGGGTGAACACTGAAGCTTTCTTT.

The chain links TRBV7-8 to TRBJ1-3, with D hard to call. The germline V gene has CDR1 SGHVS and CDR2 FQNEAQ. This CDR3 comprises 16 residues. V lost 1 base, J lost 0 bases, and 10 bases lay in between. In DNA, the CDR3 is TGTGCCAGCAGCTTAGGGGTCGTGAGCTCTGGAAACACCATATATTTT. Amino acid sequence: CASSLGVVSSGNTIYF.

This chain uses TRBV2 with TRBJ2-7; weak D call: TRBD1 (5 bases). Per germline, CDR1 SNHLY and CDR2 FYNNEI. Trimming shortened V by 6 bases and J by 3 bases, and 12 bases separated the two germline ends. The CDR3 runs 13 residues. The CDR3 spells CASRQGHIYEQYF. The CDR3 DNA is TGTGCCAGCAGGCAGGGCCATATCTACGAGCAGTACTTC.

The chain uses TRBV18 and TRBJ1-2; the D is unclear. The CDR3 has 16 residues. Between the trimmed V and J ends, which lost 0 bases and 3 bases, there was a span of 14 bases. CDR1 is KGHSH, CDR2 LQKENI, per germline. CDR3 in amino acids: CASSPPGRVGDYGYTF. In DNA, the CDR3 is TGTGCCAGCTCACCACCGGGGAGGGTAGGTGACTATGGCTACACCTTC.

The chain combines TRBV6-6 with TRBJ1-2; no reliable D call. CDR1 is MNHNY, CDR2 SVGAGI, per germline (reference sequence). The germline V and J ends were trimmed by 4 bases and 1 base, with 16 bases remaining between them. The CDR3 covers 16 residues. The CDR3 coding sequence is TGTGCCAGCAGTTCCCCCGTCGGGCGGTTTAACTATGGCTACACCTTC. This sequence encodes CASSSPVGRFNYGYTF.

The chain uses TRBV5-1 and TRBJ1-2; TRBD1 matches at 7 bases. There are 15 residues in the CDR3. Germline CDR1 SGHRS, CDR2 YFSETQ. J gave up 2 bases and V 1 base, and 5 bases lay outside the gene matches. CDR3 loop: CASSLLTTGNYGYTF. The CDR3 region has the DNA TGCGCCAGCAGCTTGCTGACGACAGGGAACTATGGCTACACCTTC.

The V and J genes are TRBV6-1 and TRBJ1-6, with 9 bases matching TRBD1. CDR3 length equals 15 residues. Germline lookup yields CDR1 MNHNS and CDR2 SASEGT. J gave up 9 bases and V 7 bases, and 10 bases lay outside the gene matches. The CDR3 is CASTIVPGQGSPLHF. In DNA, the CDR3 is TGTGCCAGCACCATAGTCCCGGGACAGGGTTCACCCCTCCACTTT.

The chain joins TRBV19 to TRBJ1-2; D gene ambiguous. Trimming pared 0 bases from V and 6 bases from J, leaving 14 bases between. The germline V gene has CDR1 LNHDA and CDR2 SQIVND (reference sequence). This CDR3 is built from 15 residues. CDR3 residues: CASSIDRARPHGYTF. CDR3 coding DNA: TGTGCCAGTAGTATAGATCGGGCACGCCCCCATGGCTACACCTTC.

The gene calls are TRBV19 and TRBJ1-5; 7 nucleotides align to TRBD1. Trimming took 1 base from V and 7 from J; bases not matched to a gene: 7. Germline CDR1 reads LNHDA; CDR2 reads SQIVND (reference sequence). The CDR3 has 15 amino acids. The CDR3, as DNA: TGTGCCAGTAGTATAGGACAGGGAGTTGGGCAGCCCCAGCATTTT. Protein product: CASSIGQGVGQPQHF.

This clone was observed once. The V gene is TRBV2, the J gene TRBJ1-2; D unclear. The V gene lost 6 bases and the J gene lost 5 bases, with 13 bases spanning the gap. This CDR3 is built from 13 residues. Germline V gene data show CDR1 as SNHLY and CDR2 as FYNNEI. CDR3 in DNA: TGTGCCAGCAGGGTGACGGAGATTTATGGCTACACCTTC. Protein product: CASRVTEIYGYTF.

The chain couples TRBV6-6 to TRBJ1-5; D unresolved. V lost 6 bases to trimming and J lost 11 bases, with 14 bases between them. The CDR3 has 12 residues. Germline CDR1 is MNHNY and CDR2 is SVGAGI (reference sequence). The CDR3 sequence is CASRGGISTQHF. CDR3 DNA: TGTGCCAGCAGGGGCGGCATCTCGACCCAGCATTTT.

A note on this clone: Other DNA variants within this sample encode the same CDR3. The rearrangement links TRBV5-1 to TRBJ2-2; D is undetermined. Trimming cost V 5 bases and J 2 bases, with 7 bases left between them. Germline CDR1 reads SGHRS; CDR2 reads YFSETQ. The CDR3 totals 13 residues. For the CDR3, the DNA is TGCGCCAGCAGTGAAGCTAACACCGGGGAGCTGTTTTTT. This gives the protein CASSEANTGELFF.

The chain carries TRBV27 and TRBJ2-1, with 7 bases matching TRBD1. The CDR3 covers 16 residues. The germline gives CDR1 MNHEY, CDR2 SMNVEV (reference sequence). V shed 5 bases, J shed 0 bases, and the junction held 7 bases outside the gene matches. The CDR3 nucleotides are TGTGCCAGCAGTCCAGACAGGGTCAGCTCCTACAATGAGCAGTTCTTC. This encodes CASSPDRVSSYNEQFF.

The chain uses TRBV18 and TRBJ1-4; no clear D gene. Trimming took off 4 bases at V and 7 bases at J, with 16 bases between the two ends. The CDR3 spans 15 residues. Looked up from germline, CDR1 is KGHSH and CDR2 is LQKENI. The CDR3 DNA follows: TGTGCCAGCTCACGCGATCCGTCCCAAGGTGAAAAACTGTTTTTT. Translating it yields CASSRDPSQGEKLFF.

The chain is built from TRBV15 and TRBJ2-7, with D possibly TRBD1 on 5 matching bases. The CDR3 runs 14 residues. Per germline, CDR1 LNHNV and CDR2 YYDKDF (reference sequence). V was pared by 4 bases and J by 7 bases, with 17 bases between. The CDR3 nucleotides are TGTGCCACCAGCACCGATCTTGGGGCCCGGGAGCAGTACTTC. Residues: CATSTDLGAREQYF.

The chain carries TRBV10-3 and TRBJ2-1; the D is unclear. This CDR3 spans 11 amino acids. Germline V CDR1 and CDR2: ENHRY, SYGVKD. Deletions cut 6 bases from V and 9 bases from J, with 9 bases between. The CDR3 protein is CAIRGPPEQFF. The CDR3 region has the DNA TGTGCCATCAGAGGGCCTCCTGAGCAGTTCTTC.

The chain uses TRBV2 and TRBJ2-2; 8 positions match TRBD1. Per germline, CDR1 SNHLY and CDR2 FYNNEI. This CDR3 is 14 amino acids long. The J segment lost 5 bases and the V segment lost 7 bases, leaving 6 bases of the junction unmatched. The CDR3 nucleotides are TGTGCCAGCAAAACAGGGGGGCGAACCGGGGAGCTGTTTTTT. This sequence encodes CASKTGGRTGELFF.

The J gene is TRBJ1-4, the V gene TRBV2; D is undetermined. Trimming removed 6 bases from V and 3 bases from J, with 17 bases in between. Germline CDR1 reads SNHLY; CDR2 reads FYNNEI. There are 16 residues in the CDR3. CDR3 nucleotides: TGTGCCAGCAGGGACGGACGGGGAGGCCCTAATGAAAAACTGTTTTTT. This translates into CASRDGRGGPNEKLFF. The full variable domain, with the rest looked up from reference TRBV2 and TRBJ1-4, is EPEVTQTPSHQVTQMGQEVILRCVPISNHLYFYWYRQILGQKVEFLVSFYNNEISEKSEIFDDQFSVERPDGSNFTLKIRSTKLEDSAMYFCASRDGRGGPNEKLFFGSGTQLSVL.

The chain links TRBV9 to TRBJ1-1; D is possibly TRBD1 (5 bases). The CDR3 sequence is 16 residues long. Trimming cost V 0 bases and J 0 bases, with 12 bases left between them. The germline V gene encodes CDR1 SGDLS and CDR2 YYNGEE. This CDR3 is CASSVVEGRMNTEAFF. CDR3 nucleotide sequence: TGTGCCAGCAGCGTAGTAGAGGGACGGATGAACACTGAAGCTTTCTTT.

The J gene is TRBJ1-5, the V gene TRBV28, with a tentative D call TRBD1 (5 bases). CDR3 length: 14 residues. CDR1 and CDR2 (germline): MDHEN, SYDVKM. With 4 bases removed from V and 6 bases from J, the gap between germline ends came to 13 bases. The CDR3 DNA is TGTGCCAGCAGTTGGTCAGGGATATTTCAGCCCCAGCATTTT. This translates into CASSWSGIFQPQHF.

The chain combines TRBV9 with TRBJ2-1, with 11 bases matching TRBD2. The junction had 11 bases not matched to a gene; V was cut back by 3 bases and J by 3 bases. This CDR3 contains 18 residues. CDR1 and CDR2 from the germline V gene are SGDLS and YYNGEE. The CDR3 is CASSELHSGTSGYNEQFF. DNA of the CDR3: TGTGCCAGCAGCGAACTCCATTCCGGGACTAGCGGCTACAATGAGCAGTTCTTC.

The J gene is TRBJ2-7, the V gene TRBV10-2; D gene unclear. Germline V CDR1 and CDR2: WSHSY, SAAADI. The CDR3 is 13 amino acids. With 3 bases removed from V and 0 bases from J, the gap between germline ends came to 6 bases. The DNA of the CDR3 is TGCGCCAGCAGTGAAGGTTTCTCCTACGAGCAGTACTTC. This encodes CASSEGFSYEQYF.

The chain carries TRBV2 and TRBJ2-4, with D hard to call. Germline CDR1 reads SNHLY; CDR2 reads FYNNEI. Trimming took off 3 bases at V and 3 bases at J, with 6 bases between the two ends. The CDR3 loop spans 13 amino acids. CDR3 in DNA: TGTGCCAGCAGTGAGAACGGCAAAAACATTCAGTACTTC. Translating it yields CASSENGKNIQYF.

The J gene is TRBJ2-3, the V gene TRBV10-3; 12 positions agree with TRBD2. J was trimmed by 3 bases and V by 0 bases; bases with no gene match: 4. Germline V gene sequence: CDR1 ENHRY, CDR2 SYGVKD. The CDR3 extends over 17 amino acids. The CDR3 here is CAISESFGTSGTDTQYF. The CDR3 bases are TGTGCCATCAGTGAGTCGTTTGGGACTAGCGGGACAGATACGCAGTATTTT.

The J gene is TRBJ1-1, the V gene TRBV18, with D uncertain. Per the germline V gene, CDR1 is KGHSH and CDR2 is LQKENI. V was shortened by 4 bases and J by 3 bases, with 9 bases between the two germline ends. The CDR3 runs 13 residues. CDR3 nucleotides: TGTGCCAGCTCACGCAGATCCGACACTGAAGCTTTCTTT. This sequence encodes CASSRRSDTEAFF.

The CDR3 coding sequence is TGTGCCAGCAGCTTAGCGCATCGCAGAGTAACTAATGAAAAACTGTTTTTT. This codes for CASSLAHRRVTNEKLFF. This chain joins TRBV7-8 and TRBJ1-4, with unresolved D. The CDR3 spans 17 residues. V was cut by 0 bases and J by 1 base, with 12 bases left in between. The germline gives CDR1 SGHVS, CDR2 FQNEAQ.

This rearrangement joins TRBV19 to TRBJ1-6; 8 positions match TRBD1. J gave up 5 bases and V 4 bases, and 4 bases lay outside the gene matches. The germline V gene has CDR1 LNHDA and CDR2 SQIVND (reference sequence). CDR3 length: 15 amino acids. Here the CDR3 reads CASSSGQGNNSPLHF. The CDR3 coding sequence is TGTGCCAGTAGTAGTGGACAGGGAAATAATTCACCCCTCCACTTT.

The chain recombines TRBV6-1 with TRBJ1-1; TRBD1 might be the D (6 bases). This CDR3 is built from 12 residues. V was pared by 6 bases and J by 5 bases, with 10 bases between. The germline V gene has CDR1 MNHNS and CDR2 SASEGT. This CDR3 is CASSRRGTEAFF. The CDR3, as DNA: TGTGCCAGCAGCCGCAGGGGTACTGAAGCTTTCTTT.

This clone has only one observation. This chain joins TRBV6-5 and TRBJ1-2, with 8 bases identical to TRBD1. CDR3 size: 12 residues. Germline V lookup: CDR1 MNHEY, CDR2 SVGAGI. The ends lost 6 bases at V and 9 bases at J; junction bases unmatched: 6. This CDR3 is CASSLDRGSYTF. The CDR3 DNA reads TGTGCCAGCAGCCTCGACAGGGGTAGCTACACCTTC.